Listed here are 2 T cell receptor beta chains from one sample, sequenced in a study of radiotherapy plus CTLA-4 blockade in lung cancer. The method was immunoSEQ multiplex PCR; TCRdb's version includes in-frame clones alone and lacks a portion of them. The table has 56,000 or so clones, less than 80% seen once. The sequencing used peripheral blood, collected from a patient treated with radiotherapy plus ipilimumab. These receptors all stem from a human donor with non-small cell lung cancer who had a complete response to radiotherapy plus ipilimumab.

The chain joins TRBV6-5 to TRBJ2-1, with 7 bases identical to TRBD1. Germline CDR1 and CDR2: MNHEY and SVGAGI. After removal of 4 bases from V and 8 bases from J, the junction contained 5 bases not matched to a gene. This CDR3 is 13 amino acids long. The CDR3 reads CASSSQGQHEQFF. Written as DNA, the CDR3 is TGTGCCAGCAGTTCCCAGGGACAGCATGAGCAGTTCTTC.

CDR3 protein: CASRQGETEAFF. The CDR3 DNA reads TGTGCCAGTCGACAGGGGGAAACTGAAGCTTTCTTT. The rearrangement uses TRBV6-6 and TRBJ1-1, with 9 nucleotides matching TRBD1. With 9 bases clipped from V and 5 bases from J, the junction kept 4 bases outside the gene matches. There are 12 residues in the CDR3. Germline assignment: CDR1 MNHNY and CDR2 SVGAGI (reference sequence).